Here is one TCR beta chain with its context. Original data processing: Estimation of nucleated cell counts was performed using reference gene primer amplification. Produced via immunoSEQ multiplex PCR; TCRdb's table is partial and in-frame only. V, J and clone size are taken as reported in that table, and D and trimming were inferred from the DNA itself. The table lists some 120,000 clones, about 83% of them singletons. These data come from a study of blood T cell repertoires in COVID-19. For the study at large: Samples taken during acute and convalescent COVID-19 were collected in the United States, Italy and Spain. In each case, the material was cDNA or gDNA derived from T cells, B-cell-depleted T cells, or PBMCs.

This CDR3 is built from 15 residues. The ends lost 2 bases at V and 5 bases at J; junction bases unmatched: 6. Germline assignment: CDR1 SEHNR and CDR2 FQNEAQ (reference sequence). The material sequenced was peripheral blood. The chain is built from TRBV7-9 and TRBJ2-7, with TRBD1 matching 10 bases. The receptor's source is a human donor in a cohort sampled during active COVID-19. CDR3 loop: CASSLRTGGMDEQYF. CDR3 nucleotides: TGTGCCAGCAGCTTACGGACAGGGGGTATGGACGAGCAGTACTTC.